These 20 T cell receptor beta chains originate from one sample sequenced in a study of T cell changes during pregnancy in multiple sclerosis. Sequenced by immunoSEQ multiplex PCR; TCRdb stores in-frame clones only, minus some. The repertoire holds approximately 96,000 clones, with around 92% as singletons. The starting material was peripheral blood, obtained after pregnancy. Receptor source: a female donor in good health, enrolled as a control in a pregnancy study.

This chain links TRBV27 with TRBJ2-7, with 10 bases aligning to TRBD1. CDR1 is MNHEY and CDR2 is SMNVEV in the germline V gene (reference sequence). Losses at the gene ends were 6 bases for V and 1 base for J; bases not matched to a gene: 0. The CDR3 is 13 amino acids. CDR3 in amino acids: CASRGQGSYEQYF. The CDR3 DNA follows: TGTGCCAGCAGGGGACAGGGGTCCTACGAGCAGTACTTC.

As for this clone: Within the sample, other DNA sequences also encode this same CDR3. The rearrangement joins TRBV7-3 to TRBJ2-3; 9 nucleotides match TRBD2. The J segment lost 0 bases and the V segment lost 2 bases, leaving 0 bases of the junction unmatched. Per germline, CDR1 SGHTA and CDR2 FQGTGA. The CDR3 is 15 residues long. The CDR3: CASSLAGGSTDTQYF. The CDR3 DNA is TGTGCCAGCAGCTTAGCGGGGGGGAGCACAGATACGCAGTATTTT. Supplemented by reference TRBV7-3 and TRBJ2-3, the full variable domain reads GAGVSQTPSNKVTEKGKYVELRCDPISGHTALYWYRQSLGQGPEFLIYFQGTGAADDSGLPNDRFFAVRPEGSVSTLKIQRTERGDSAVYLCASSLAGGSTDTQYFGPGTRLTVL.

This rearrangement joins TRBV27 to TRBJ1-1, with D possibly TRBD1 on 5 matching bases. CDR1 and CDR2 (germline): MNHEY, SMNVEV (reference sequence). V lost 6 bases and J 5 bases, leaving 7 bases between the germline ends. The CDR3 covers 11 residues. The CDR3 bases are TGTGCCAGCAGCGGGGGGACTGAAGCTTTCTTT. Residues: CASSGGTEAFF.

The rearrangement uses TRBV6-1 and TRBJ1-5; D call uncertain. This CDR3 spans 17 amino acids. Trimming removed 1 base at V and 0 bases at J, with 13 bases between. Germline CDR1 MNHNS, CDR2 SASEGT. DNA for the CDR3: TGTGCCAGCAGTGAAGTTGAGATTCCTTATAGCAATCAGCCCCAGCATTTT. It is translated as CASSEVEIPYSNQPQHF.

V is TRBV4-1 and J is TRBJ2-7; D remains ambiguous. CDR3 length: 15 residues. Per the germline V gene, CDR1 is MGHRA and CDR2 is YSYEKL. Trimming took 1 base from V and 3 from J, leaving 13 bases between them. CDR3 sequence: CASSQVIERRYEQYF. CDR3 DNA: TGCGCCAGCAGCCAAGTAATAGAGCGACGCTACGAGCAGTACTTC.

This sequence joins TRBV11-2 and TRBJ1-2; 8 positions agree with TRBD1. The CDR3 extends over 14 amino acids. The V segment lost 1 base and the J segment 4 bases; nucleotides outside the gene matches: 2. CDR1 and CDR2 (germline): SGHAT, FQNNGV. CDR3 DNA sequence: TGTGCCAGCAGCTTAGGACAGGGGATCTATGGCTACACCTTC. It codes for CASSLGQGIYGYTF.

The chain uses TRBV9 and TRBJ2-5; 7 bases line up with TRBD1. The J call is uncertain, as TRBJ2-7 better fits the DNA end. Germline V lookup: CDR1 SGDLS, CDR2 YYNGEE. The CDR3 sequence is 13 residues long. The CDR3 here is CASSAGTDYEQYF. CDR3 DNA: TGTGCCAGCAGCGCTGGGACAGACTACGAGCAGTACTTC.

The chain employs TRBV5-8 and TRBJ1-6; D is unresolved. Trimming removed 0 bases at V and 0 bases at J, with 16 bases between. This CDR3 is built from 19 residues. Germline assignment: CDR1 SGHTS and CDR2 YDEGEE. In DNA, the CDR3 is TGTGCCAGCAGCTTGGTTATGGGTATCGGGAGCTCCTATAATTCACCCCTCCACTTT. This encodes CASSLVMGIGSSYNSPLHF.

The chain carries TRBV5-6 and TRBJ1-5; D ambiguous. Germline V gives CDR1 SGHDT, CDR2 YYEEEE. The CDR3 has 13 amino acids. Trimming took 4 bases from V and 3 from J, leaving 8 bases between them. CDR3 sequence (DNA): TGTGCCAGCAGCCCGGGGATCAATCAGCCCCAGCATTTT. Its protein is CASSPGINQPQHF.

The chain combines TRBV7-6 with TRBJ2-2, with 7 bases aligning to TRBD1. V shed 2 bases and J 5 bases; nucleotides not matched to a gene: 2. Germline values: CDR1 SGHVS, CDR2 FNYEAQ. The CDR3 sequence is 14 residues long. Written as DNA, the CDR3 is TGTGCCAGCAGCTTAACAGGGGCGACCGGGGAGCTGTTTTTT. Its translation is CASSLTGATGELFF. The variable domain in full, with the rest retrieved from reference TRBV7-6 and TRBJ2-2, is GAGVSQSPRYKVTKRGQDVALRCDPISGHVSLYWYRQALGQGPEFLTYFNYEAQQDKSGLPNDRFSAERPEGSISTLTIQRTEQRDSAMYRCASSLTGATGELFFGEGSRLTVL.

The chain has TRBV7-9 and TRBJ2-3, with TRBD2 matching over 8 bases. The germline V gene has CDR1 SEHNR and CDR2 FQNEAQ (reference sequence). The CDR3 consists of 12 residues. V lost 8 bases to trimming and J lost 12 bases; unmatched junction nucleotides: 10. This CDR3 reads CASGPTAGEQYF. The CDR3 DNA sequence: TGTGCCAGCGGCCCCACAGCGGGGGAACAGTATTTT.

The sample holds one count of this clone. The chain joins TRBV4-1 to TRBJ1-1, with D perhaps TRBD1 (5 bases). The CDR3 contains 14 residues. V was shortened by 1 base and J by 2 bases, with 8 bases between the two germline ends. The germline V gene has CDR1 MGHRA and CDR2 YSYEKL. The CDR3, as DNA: TGCGCCAGCAGCCAAGGGGGACTTAACACTGAAGCTTTCTTT. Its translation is CASSQGGLNTEAFF.

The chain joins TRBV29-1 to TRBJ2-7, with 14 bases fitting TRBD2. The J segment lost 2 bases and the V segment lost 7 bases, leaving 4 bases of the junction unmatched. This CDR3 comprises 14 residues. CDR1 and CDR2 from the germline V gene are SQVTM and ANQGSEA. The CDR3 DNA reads TGCAGCGCACTGGGACTAGCGGGAGCCTACGAGCAGTACTTC. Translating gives CSALGLAGAYEQYF.

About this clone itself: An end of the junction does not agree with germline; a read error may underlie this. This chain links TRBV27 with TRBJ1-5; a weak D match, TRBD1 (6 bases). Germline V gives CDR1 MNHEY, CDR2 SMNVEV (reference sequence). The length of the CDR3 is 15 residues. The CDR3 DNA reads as TGTGCCAGCAGTTTAGTACCTGGGGGCAAACAGCCCCAGCATTTT. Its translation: CASSLVPGGKQPQHF.

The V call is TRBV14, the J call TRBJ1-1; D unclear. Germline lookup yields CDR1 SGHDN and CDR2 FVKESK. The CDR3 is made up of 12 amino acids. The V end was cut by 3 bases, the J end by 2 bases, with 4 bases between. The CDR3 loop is CASSHQNTEAFF. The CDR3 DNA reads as TGTGCCAGCAGCCACCAAAACACTGAAGCTTTCTTT.

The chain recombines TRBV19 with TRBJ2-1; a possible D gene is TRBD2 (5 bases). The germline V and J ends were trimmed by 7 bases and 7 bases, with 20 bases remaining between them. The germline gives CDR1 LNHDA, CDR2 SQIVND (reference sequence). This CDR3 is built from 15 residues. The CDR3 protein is CASIELGKGINEQFF. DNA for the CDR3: TGTGCCAGTATAGAACTAGGGAAGGGAATAAATGAGCAGTTCTTC.

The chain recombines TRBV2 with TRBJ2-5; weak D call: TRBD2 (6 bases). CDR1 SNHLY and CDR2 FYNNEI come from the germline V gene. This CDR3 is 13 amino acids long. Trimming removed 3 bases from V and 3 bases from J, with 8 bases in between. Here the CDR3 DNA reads TGTGCCAGCAGTGATAGCGGAGAAGAGACCCAGTACTTC. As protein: CASSDSGEETQYF.

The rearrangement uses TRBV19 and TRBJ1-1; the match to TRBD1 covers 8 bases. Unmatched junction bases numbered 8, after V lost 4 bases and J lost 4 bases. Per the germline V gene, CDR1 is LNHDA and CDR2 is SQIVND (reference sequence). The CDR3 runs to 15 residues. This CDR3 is CASSTSRGPVTEAFF. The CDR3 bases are TGTGCCAGTAGTACCAGCAGGGGGCCTGTCACTGAAGCTTTCTTT.

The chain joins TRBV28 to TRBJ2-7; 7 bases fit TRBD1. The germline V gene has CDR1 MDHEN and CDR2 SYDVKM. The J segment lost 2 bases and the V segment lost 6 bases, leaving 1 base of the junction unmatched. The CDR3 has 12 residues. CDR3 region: CASRGTAYEQYF. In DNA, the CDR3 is TGTGCCAGCAGGGGGACAGCCTACGAGCAGTACTTC.

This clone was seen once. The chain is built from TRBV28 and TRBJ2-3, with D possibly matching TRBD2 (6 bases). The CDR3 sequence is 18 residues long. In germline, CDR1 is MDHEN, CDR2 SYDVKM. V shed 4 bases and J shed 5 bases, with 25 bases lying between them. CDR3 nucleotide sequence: TGTGCCAGCAGTTGGTTTTTGCTTGGGGAGGTTACGGAAGATACGCAGTATTTT. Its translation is CASSWFLLGEVTEDTQYF.